The 6 T cell receptor beta chains presented below share a single source sample, sequenced in a study of T-cell memory formation after mild COVID-19. A single record per CDR3 protein comes from TCRdb applying MiXCR to the 5' RACE reads. The sample has fewer than 350,000 distinct CDR3 sequences; around 8% are singletons. Input material: PBMCs or a T cell subset sorted from them (not recorded which). Receptor source: a young man who had mild COVID-19 (a few samples of this study predate the infection). Cell type and time point are not known.

The chain joins TRBV20-1 to TRBJ2-5; 8 bases match TRBD2. Germline V gene data show CDR1 as DFQATT and CDR2 as SNEGSKA (reference sequence). The length of the CDR3 is 13 residues. Germline trimming cut 3 bases from V and 5 bases from J; bases unmatched to any gene: 5. DNA for the CDR3: TGCAGTGCTAGGCGGGAGGACTCCGAGACCCAGTACTTC. This gives the protein CSARREDSETQYF.

The J gene is TRBJ2-3, the V gene TRBV5-6; possible D gene TRBD2, 6 bases. V was trimmed by 0 bases and J by 5 bases, leaving 13 bases between them. This CDR3 has 15 residues. CDR1 is SGHDT and CDR2 is YYEEEE in the germline V gene. In nucleotides, the CDR3 is TGTGCCAGCAGCTTGGTTGGAGGGCGGTTAGATACGCAGTATTTT. This codes for CASSLVGGRLDTQYF.

Only a few counts were recorded for this clonotype. J is TRBJ2-4 and V is TRBV5-1; either TRBD1 or TRBD2 may fit D (5 bases each). CDR3 length equals 14 residues. The V end lost 3 bases, the J end lost 0 bases, and 7 bases lay between the germline ends. CDR1 is SGHRS and CDR2 is YFSETQ in the germline V gene. In DNA form, the CDR3 reads TGCGCCAGCAGCTCCGGGACAGCCAAAAACATTCAGTACTTC. Translated: CASSSGTAKNIQYF.

This clonotype was counted a few times. This chain uses TRBV12-2 with TRBJ2-5; the D call in the table, TRBD1, was not verified against the DNA. TRBV12-2 constitutes a pseudogene. This CDR3 contains 16 residues. CDR3 nucleotide sequence: TGTGCAAGTCGCTTAGCTGACAGAGATATTCAAGAGACCCAGTACTTC. It codes for CASRLADRDIQETQYF.

This clonotype was observed a handful of times. The chain couples TRBV20-1 to TRBJ2-5, with D hard to call. The CDR3 has 13 amino acids. Germline V lookup: CDR1 DFQATT, CDR2 SNEGSKA (reference sequence). The ends were cut back, 2 bases at V and 6 bases at J, with 13 bases in the middle. In nucleotides, the CDR3 is TGCAGTGCTAGAATTGCGTCCGTGCAGACCCAGTACTTC. It translates to CSARIASVQTQYF.

This clonotype was seen only a few times. This sequence joins TRBV12-3 or TRBV12-4 and TRBJ1-2, with D possibly TRBD1 on 6 matching bases. Trimming cost V 10 bases and J 2 bases, with 17 bases left between them. The CDR3 totals 14 residues. DNA for the CDR3: TGTGCCACTCGGTCGGGAGGGGGGAACTATGGCTACACCTTC. Its translation: CATRSGGGNYGYTF.